This T cell receptor beta chain is from a study of long-term antiretroviral therapy in people with HIV. CDR1 is SGHRS and CDR2 is YFSETQ in the germline V gene. This CDR3 spans 19 amino acids. V trimming: 4 bases; J trimming: 0 bases; junction bases outside the gene matches: 11. Per individual, the PBMC samples numbered at least one pre-ART and at least two post-ART. Version v3.0 of the immunoSEQ assay ran at survey level. TCRdb's copy holds only in-frame clones and misses some; the assay was immunoSEQ multiplex PCR. The sample contains around 20,000 clones, approximately 86% of which appear only once. Study-wide results and caveats: HIV repertoires covered narrower CDR3 length ranges than controls did.

On this clone: Its target is unknown.

Sequencing was performed on unsorted PBMCs, taken roughly 4 years after starting antiretroviral therapy. The gene calls are TRBV5-1 and TRBJ2-6; TRBD1 agrees at 9 bases. The clonotype was recovered from a man between 18 and 29 years old with HIV. CDR3 coding DNA: TGCGCCAGCAGCATAGGGACAGGGAGGGGCCTCTCTGGGGCCAACGTCCTGACTTTC. Its translation is CASSIGTGRGLSGANVLTF.